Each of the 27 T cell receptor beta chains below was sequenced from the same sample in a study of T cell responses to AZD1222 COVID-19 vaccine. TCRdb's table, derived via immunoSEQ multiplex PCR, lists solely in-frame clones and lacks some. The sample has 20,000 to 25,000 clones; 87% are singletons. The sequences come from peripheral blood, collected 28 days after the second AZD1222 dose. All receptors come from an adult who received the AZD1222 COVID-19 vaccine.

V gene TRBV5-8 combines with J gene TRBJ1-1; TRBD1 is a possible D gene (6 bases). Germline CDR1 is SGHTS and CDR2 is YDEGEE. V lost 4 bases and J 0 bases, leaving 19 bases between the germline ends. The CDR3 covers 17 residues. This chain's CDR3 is CASSLIYRRGVNTEAFF. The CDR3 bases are TGTGCCAGCAGCCTTATCTATCGCAGGGGCGTGAACACTGAAGCTTTCTTT.

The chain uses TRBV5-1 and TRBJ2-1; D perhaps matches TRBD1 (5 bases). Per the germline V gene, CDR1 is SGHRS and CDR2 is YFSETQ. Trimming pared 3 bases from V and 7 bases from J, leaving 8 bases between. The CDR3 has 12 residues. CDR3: CASSSGHNEQFF. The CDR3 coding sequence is TGCGCCAGCAGCTCCGGACATAATGAGCAGTTCTTC.

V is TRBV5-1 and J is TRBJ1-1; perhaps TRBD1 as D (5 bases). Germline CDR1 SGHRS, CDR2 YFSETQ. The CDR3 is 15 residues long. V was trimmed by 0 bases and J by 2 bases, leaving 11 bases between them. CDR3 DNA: TGCGCCAGCAGCTTGGATTTGGGGCACAACACTGAAGCTTTCTTT. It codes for CASSLDLGHNTEAFF.

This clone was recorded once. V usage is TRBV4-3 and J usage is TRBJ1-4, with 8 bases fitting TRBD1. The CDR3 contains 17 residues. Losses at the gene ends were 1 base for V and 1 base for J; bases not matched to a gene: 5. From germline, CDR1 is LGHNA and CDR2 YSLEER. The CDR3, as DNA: TGCGCCAGCAGCCAAGGGACAGGGAAACAAACTAATGAAAAACTGTTTTTT. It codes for CASSQGTGKQTNEKLFF.

This chain's CDR3 is CASSPTESTEAFF. CDR3 sequence (DNA): TGTGCCAGCAGCCCGACAGAATCCACTGAAGCTTTCTTT. The genes are TRBV9 and TRBJ1-1; D is possibly TRBD1 (5 bases). Germline V gene sequence: CDR1 SGDLS, CDR2 YYNGEE. Deletions cut 4 bases from V and 4 bases from J, with 11 bases between. The CDR3 runs 13 residues.

The chain's CDR3 is CASSSESSYNSPLHF. CDR3 nucleotides: TGTGCCAGCAGTAGCGAGAGCTCCTATAATTCACCCCTCCACTTT. The V and J genes are TRBV6-5 and TRBJ1-6; D not resolved. CDR3 length equals 15 residues. Trimming took off 5 bases at V and 0 bases at J, with 8 bases between the two ends. Germline V gene sequence: CDR1 MNHEY, CDR2 SVGAGI.

CDR3 region: CASSQTGGEADTQYF. DNA for the CDR3: TGCGCCAGCAGCCAGACAGGGGGCGAGGCAGATACGCAGTATTTT. The V gene is TRBV5-1, the J gene TRBJ2-3; the match to TRBD1 covers 10 bases. Per germline, CDR1 SGHRS and CDR2 YFSETQ. The CDR3 is 15 residues long. J was trimmed by 4 bases and V by 4 bases; bases with no gene match: 6.

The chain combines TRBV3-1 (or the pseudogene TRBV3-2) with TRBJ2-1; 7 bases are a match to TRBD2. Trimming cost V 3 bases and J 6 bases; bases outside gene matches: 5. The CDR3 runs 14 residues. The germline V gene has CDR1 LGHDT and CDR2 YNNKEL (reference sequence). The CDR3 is CASSQRELVNEQFF. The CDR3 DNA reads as TGTGCCAGCAGCCAGCGGGAGCTCGTCAATGAGCAGTTCTTC.

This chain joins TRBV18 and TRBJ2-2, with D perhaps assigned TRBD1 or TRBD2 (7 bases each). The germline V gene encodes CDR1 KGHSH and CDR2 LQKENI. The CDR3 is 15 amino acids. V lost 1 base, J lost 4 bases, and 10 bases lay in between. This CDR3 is CASSPQRDSTGELFF. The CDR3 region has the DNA TGTGCCAGCTCACCACAGCGGGACAGCACCGGGGAGCTGTTTTTT.

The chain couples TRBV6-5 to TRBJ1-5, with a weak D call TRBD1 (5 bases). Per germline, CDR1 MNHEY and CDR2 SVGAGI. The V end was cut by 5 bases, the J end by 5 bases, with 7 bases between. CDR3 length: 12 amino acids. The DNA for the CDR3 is TGTGCCAGCAGTCCGGGGGATCAGCCCCAGCATTTT. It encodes CASSPGDQPQHF.

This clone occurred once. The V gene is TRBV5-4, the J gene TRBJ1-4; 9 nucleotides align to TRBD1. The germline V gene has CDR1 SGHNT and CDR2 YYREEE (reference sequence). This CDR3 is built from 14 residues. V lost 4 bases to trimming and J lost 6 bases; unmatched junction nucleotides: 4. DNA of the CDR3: TGTGCCAGCAGCGCACAGGGGGCGTATGAAAAACTGTTTTTT. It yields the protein CASSAQGAYEKLFF.

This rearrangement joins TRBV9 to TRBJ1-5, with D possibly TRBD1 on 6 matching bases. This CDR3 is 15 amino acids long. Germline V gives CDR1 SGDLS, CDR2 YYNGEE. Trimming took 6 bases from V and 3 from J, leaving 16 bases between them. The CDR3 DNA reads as TGTGCCAGCAACGTTGGGGGGCTAGACAATCAGCCCCAGCATTTT. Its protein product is CASNVGGLDNQPQHF.

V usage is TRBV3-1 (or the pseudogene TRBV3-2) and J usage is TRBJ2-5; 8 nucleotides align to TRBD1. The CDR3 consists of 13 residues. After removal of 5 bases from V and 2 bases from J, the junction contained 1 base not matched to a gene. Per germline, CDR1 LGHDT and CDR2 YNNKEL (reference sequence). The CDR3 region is CASSGTGQETQYF. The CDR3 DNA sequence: TGTGCCAGCAGCGGGACAGGACAAGAGACCCAGTACTTC.

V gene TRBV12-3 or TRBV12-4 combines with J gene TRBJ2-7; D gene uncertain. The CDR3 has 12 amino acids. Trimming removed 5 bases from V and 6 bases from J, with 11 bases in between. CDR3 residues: CASSDPSVEQYF. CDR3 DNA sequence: TGTGCCAGCAGTGACCCCTCCGTCGAGCAGTACTTC.

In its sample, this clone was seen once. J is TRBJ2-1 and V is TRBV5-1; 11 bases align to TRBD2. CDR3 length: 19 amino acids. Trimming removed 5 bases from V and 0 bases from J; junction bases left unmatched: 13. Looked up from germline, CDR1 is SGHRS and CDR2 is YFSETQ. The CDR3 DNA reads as TGCGCCAGCAGGGGTTCGGGGACTAGCGGTACCGACTCCTACAATGAGCAGTTCTTC. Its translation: CASRGSGTSGTDSYNEQFF.

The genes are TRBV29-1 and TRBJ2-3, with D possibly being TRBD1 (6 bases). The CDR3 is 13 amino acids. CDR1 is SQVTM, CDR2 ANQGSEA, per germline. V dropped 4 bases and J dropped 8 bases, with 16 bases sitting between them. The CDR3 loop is CSVGIPAQGTQYF. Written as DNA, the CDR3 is TGCAGCGTTGGAATTCCGGCACAGGGTACGCAGTATTTT.

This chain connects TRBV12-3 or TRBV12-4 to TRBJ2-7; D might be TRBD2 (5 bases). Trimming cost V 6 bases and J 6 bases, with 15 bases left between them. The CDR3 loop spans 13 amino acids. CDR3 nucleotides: TGTGCCAGCAGCAATACTAGGGCCGGCGAGCAGTACTTC. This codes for CASSNTRAGEQYF.

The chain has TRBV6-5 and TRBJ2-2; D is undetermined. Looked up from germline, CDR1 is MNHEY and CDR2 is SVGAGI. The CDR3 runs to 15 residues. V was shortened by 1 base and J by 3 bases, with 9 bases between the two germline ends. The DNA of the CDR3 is TGTGCCAGCAGTTACTTGGGTTCGGACACCGGGGAGCTGTTTTTT. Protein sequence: CASSYLGSDTGELFF.

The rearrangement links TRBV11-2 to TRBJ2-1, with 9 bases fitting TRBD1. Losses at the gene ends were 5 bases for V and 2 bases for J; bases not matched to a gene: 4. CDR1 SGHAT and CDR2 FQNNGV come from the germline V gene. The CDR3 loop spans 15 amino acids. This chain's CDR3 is CASSAGTGPYNEQFF. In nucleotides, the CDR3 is TGTGCCAGCAGCGCCGGGACAGGGCCCTACAATGAGCAGTTCTTC.

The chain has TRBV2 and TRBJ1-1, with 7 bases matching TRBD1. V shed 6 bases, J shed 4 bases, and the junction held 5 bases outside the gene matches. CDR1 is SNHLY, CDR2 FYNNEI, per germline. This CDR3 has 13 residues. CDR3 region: CASRTNRGTEAFF. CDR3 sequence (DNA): TGTGCCAGCAGAACCAACAGGGGCACTGAAGCTTTCTTT.

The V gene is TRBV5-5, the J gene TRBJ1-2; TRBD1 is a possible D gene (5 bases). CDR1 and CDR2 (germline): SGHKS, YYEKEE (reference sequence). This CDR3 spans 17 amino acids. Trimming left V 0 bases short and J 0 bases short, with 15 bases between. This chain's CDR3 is CASSLEFGTVTNYGYTF. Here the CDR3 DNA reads TGTGCCAGCAGCTTGGAATTTGGGACGGTCACTAACTATGGCTACACCTTC.

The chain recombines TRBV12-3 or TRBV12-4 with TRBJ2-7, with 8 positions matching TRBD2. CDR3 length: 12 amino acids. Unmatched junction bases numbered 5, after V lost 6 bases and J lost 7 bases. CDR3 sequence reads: CASSRIAGEQYF. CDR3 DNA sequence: TGTGCCAGCAGCCGGATAGCGGGAGAGCAGTACTTC.

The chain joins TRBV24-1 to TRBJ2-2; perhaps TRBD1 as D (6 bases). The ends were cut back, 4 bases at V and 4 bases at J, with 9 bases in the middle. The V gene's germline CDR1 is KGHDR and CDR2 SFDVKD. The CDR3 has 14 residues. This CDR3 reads CATSDVTGTGELFF. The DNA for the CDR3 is TGTGCCACCAGTGACGTGACAGGCACCGGGGAGCTGTTTTTT.

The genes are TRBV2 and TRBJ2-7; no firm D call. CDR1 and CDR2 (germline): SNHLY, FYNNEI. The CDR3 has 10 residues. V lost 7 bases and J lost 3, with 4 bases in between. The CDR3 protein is CASKDYEQYF. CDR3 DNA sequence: TGTGCCAGCAAAGACTACGAGCAGTACTTC. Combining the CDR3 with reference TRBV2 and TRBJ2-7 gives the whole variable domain EPEVTQTPSHQVTQMGQEVILRCVPISNHLYFYWYRQILGQKVEFLVSFYNNEISEKSEIFDDQFSVERPDGSNFTLKIRSTKLEDSAMYFCASKDYEQYFGPGTRLTVT.

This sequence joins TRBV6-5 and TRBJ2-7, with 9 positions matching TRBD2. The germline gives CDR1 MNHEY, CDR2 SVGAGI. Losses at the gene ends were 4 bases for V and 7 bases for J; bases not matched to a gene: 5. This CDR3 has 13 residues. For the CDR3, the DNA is TGTGCCAGCAGTTTAGCGGGGGCGCGTGAGCAGTACTTC. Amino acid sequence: CASSLAGAREQYF.

The CDR3 nucleotides read TGTGCCATCAGCCCGGGGGGCGTGAACACTGAAGCTTTCTTT. Protein product: CAISPGGVNTEAFF. This chain uses TRBV10-3 with TRBJ1-1, with D possibly TRBD1 on 6 matching bases. Trimming removed 6 bases from V and 0 bases from J, with 11 bases in between. This CDR3 spans 14 amino acids. Germline lookup yields CDR1 ENHRY and CDR2 SYGVKD.

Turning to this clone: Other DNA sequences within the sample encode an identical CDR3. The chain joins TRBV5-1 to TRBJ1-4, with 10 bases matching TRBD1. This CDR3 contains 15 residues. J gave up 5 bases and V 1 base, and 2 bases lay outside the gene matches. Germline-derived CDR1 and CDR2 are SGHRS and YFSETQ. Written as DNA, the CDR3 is TGCGCCAGCAGCTTGACGGGACAGGGGAATGAAAAACTGTTTTTT. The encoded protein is CASSLTGQGNEKLFF.